Each of the 20 T cell receptor beta chains below was sequenced from the same sample in a study of technical replicates of blood from a handful of donors. Clones were sequenced by immunoSEQ multiplex PCR, and TCRdb holds only the in-frame ones, with some missing. The sample lists 45,000 to 55,000 clones; approximately 94% were seen once. Sequenced material: T cells isolated from PBMCs. All receptors come from a human donor in good health.

J is TRBJ1-2 and V is TRBV13; 7 bases align to TRBD1. There are 14 residues in the CDR3. Germline V lookup: CDR1 PRHDT, CDR2 FYEKMQ (reference sequence). Trimming cost V 1 base and J 7 bases; bases outside gene matches: 6. CDR3 protein: CASSLARQGSGYTF. CDR3 sequence (DNA): TGTGCCAGCAGCTTAGCGAGACAGGGCTCTGGCTACACCTTC. The full variable domain, with the rest looked up from reference TRBV13 and TRBJ1-2, is AAGVIQSPRHLIKEKRETATLKCYPIPRHDTVYWYQQGPGQDPQFLISFYEKMQSDKGSIPDRFSAQQFSDYHSELNMSSLELGDSALYFCASSLARQGSGYTFGSGTRLTVV.

The chain uses TRBV5-1 and TRBJ2-2, with TRBD1 matching 10 bases. Looked up from germline, CDR1 is SGHRS and CDR2 is YFSETQ. The CDR3 sequence is 15 residues long. The V gene end was trimmed by 4 bases and the J gene end by 3 bases; junction bases not matched to a gene: 3. CDR3 sequence: CASSEGTGDTGELFF. CDR3 bases: TGCGCCAGCAGCGAAGGGACAGGGGACACCGGGGAGCTGTTTTTT.

The chain is built from TRBV18 and TRBJ1-3; tentatively, D is TRBD1 (5 bases). V was pared by 4 bases and J by 1 base, with 14 bases between. Germline CDR1 is KGHSH and CDR2 is LQKENI. The CDR3 has 16 amino acids. Here the CDR3 DNA reads TGTGCCAGCTCACGTCTCAGGGAGGTTTCTGGAAACACCATATATTTT. Translating gives CASSRLREVSGNTIYF.

This clone was detected only once. The chain recombines TRBV6-5 with TRBJ2-5, with D perhaps matching TRBD2 (6 bases). The CDR3 sequence is 15 residues long. Per the germline V gene, CDR1 is MNHEY and CDR2 is SVGAGI. V was trimmed by 9 bases and J by 10 bases, leaving 27 bases between them. For the CDR3, the DNA is TGTGCCAGGACGAGACGGGAAGGAGGGTCGGAGGTCCAGTACTTC. Residues: CARTRREGGSEVQYF.

V gene TRBV18 combines with J gene TRBJ1-5; D perhaps matches TRBD1 (5 bases). Trimming stripped 2 bases from V and 5 bases from J, with 7 bases between. CDR1 and CDR2 from the germline V gene are KGHSH and LQKENI. The CDR3 covers 13 residues. CDR3 DNA sequence: TGTGCCAGCTCACCAGGACAAGATCAGCCCCAGCATTTT. Its translation is CASSPGQDQPQHF.

The J gene is TRBJ1-4, the V gene TRBV15; D may be TRBD1 (5 bases). The germline CDR1 and CDR2 sequences are LNHNV and YYDKDF (reference sequence). V dropped 0 bases and J dropped 5 bases, with 16 bases sitting between them. The CDR3 runs to 17 residues. The CDR3 loop reads CATSRDNGALQNEKLFF. CDR3 coding DNA: TGTGCCACCAGCAGAGATAATGGGGCATTACAGAATGAAAAACTGTTTTTT.

The rearrangement links TRBV9 to TRBJ2-7; D possibly corresponds to TRBD1 (5 bases). The CDR3 runs to 14 residues. Germline-derived CDR1 and CDR2 are SGDLS and YYNGEE. Trimming took off 6 bases at V and 3 bases at J, with 16 bases between the two ends. CDR3 protein: CASMGPLDRYEQYF. The CDR3 bases are TGTGCCAGCATGGGGCCCTTGGACCGCTACGAGCAGTACTTC.

V is TRBV9 and J is TRBJ2-2; D is ambiguous. Between the trimmed V and J ends, which lost 3 bases and 7 bases, there was a span of 10 bases. Germline V CDR1 and CDR2: SGDLS, YYNGEE. This CDR3 is 13 amino acids long. The CDR3 DNA sequence: TGTGCCAGCAGCGCCGAAACGAGCGGGGAGCTGTTTTTT. Its protein product is CASSAETSGELFF.

This chain joins TRBV6-6 and TRBJ2-7, with D perhaps matching TRBD1 (5 bases). The germline V gene has CDR1 MNHNY and CDR2 SVGAGI (reference sequence). CDR3 length: 14 amino acids. V was cut by 0 bases and J by 3 bases, with 9 bases left in between. The CDR3 loop is CASSYSRAFYEQYF. CDR3 nucleotide sequence: TGTGCCAGCAGTTACTCCAGGGCCTTCTACGAGCAGTACTTC.

This clone was detected only a few times. J is TRBJ1-1 and V is TRBV5-1; the match to TRBD1 covers 7 bases. The germline gives CDR1 SGHRS, CDR2 YFSETQ. J was trimmed by 7 bases and V by 5 bases; bases with no gene match: 17. CDR3 size: 16 residues. The chain's CDR3 is CASSLTGDPDVDEAFF. DNA of the CDR3: TGCGCCAGCAGTTTAACAGGGGACCCCGACGTAGATGAAGCTTTCTTT. Looking up the rest from reference TRBV5-1 and TRBJ1-1 gives the full variable domain: KAGVTQTPRYLIKTRGQQVTLSCSPISGHRSVSWYQQTPGQGLQFLFEYFSETQRNKGNFPGRFSGRQFSNSRSEMNVSTLELGDSALYLCASSLTGDPDVDEAFFGQGTRLTVV.

The table lists this clone with a count of one. The chain joins TRBV7-9 to TRBJ2-5, with 7 positions matching TRBD1. Germline V gives CDR1 SEHNR, CDR2 FQNEAQ (reference sequence). After removal of 4 bases from V and 8 bases from J, the junction contained 10 bases not matched to a gene. The CDR3 has 14 amino acids. The CDR3 reads CASSSGPTGDTQYF. CDR3 bases: TGTGCCAGCAGCTCAGGGCCTACAGGGGACACCCAGTACTTC.

The genes are TRBV7-9 and TRBJ1-1, with D unclear. CDR3 size: 13 residues. Trimming took off 7 bases at V and 1 base at J, with 10 bases between the two ends. Germline CDR1 SEHNR, CDR2 FQNEAQ (reference sequence). The CDR3 protein is CASTWRENTEAFF. The DNA of the CDR3 is TGTGCCAGCACTTGGAGGGAGAACACTGAAGCTTTCTTT.

This clone appeared a few times. This chain links TRBV5-1 with TRBJ1-1; D perhaps matches TRBD1 (5 bases). The V end lost 4 bases, the J end lost 5 bases, and 12 bases lay between the germline ends. The CDR3 sequence is 13 residues long. Germline V lookup: CDR1 SGHRS, CDR2 YFSETQ. The CDR3 reads CASSPDSGTEAFF. The CDR3 nucleotides read TGCGCCAGCAGCCCCGACAGTGGTACTGAAGCTTTCTTT.

The CDR3 bases are TGTGCCAGCGGTAGAACTAATGAAAAACTGTTTTTT. Translating gives CASGRTNEKLFF. J is TRBJ1-4 and V is TRBV28, with unresolved D. The CDR3 has 12 residues. V was clipped by 8 bases and J by 1 base, with 5 bases between them. Germline loops: CDR1 MDHEN, CDR2 SYDVKM. The variable domain in full, completed from reference TRBV28 and TRBJ1-4, reads DVKVTQSSRYLVKRTGEKVFLECVQDMDHENMFWYRQDPGLGLRLIYFSYDVKMKEKGDIPEGYSVSREKKERFSLILESASTNQTSMYLCASGRTNEKLFFGSGTQLSVL.

This sequence joins TRBV28 and TRBJ2-1; D not certain. Deletions cut 1 base from V and 6 bases from J, with 4 bases between. The length of the CDR3 is 12 residues. Germline loops: CDR1 MDHEN, CDR2 SYDVKM. CDR3 sequence reads: CASSLSGNEQFF. The DNA for the CDR3 is TGTGCCAGCAGTTTATCAGGCAATGAGCAGTTCTTC.

The chain has TRBV7-6 and TRBJ2-7; 8 nucleotides line up with TRBD1. V was pared by 5 bases and J by 0 bases, with 6 bases of the junction left unmatched. The CDR3 contains 15 residues. From germline, CDR1 is SGHVS and CDR2 FNYEAQ. CDR3 bases: TGTGCCAGCAGCCATAGACAGGGGAGCTCCTACGAGCAGTACTTC. Translated: CASSHRQGSSYEQYF. Filled out from reference TRBV7-6 and TRBJ2-7, the complete variable domain reads GAGVSQSPRYKVTKRGQDVALRCDPISGHVSLYWYRQALGQGPEFLTYFNYEAQQDKSGLPNDRFSAERPEGSISTLTIQRTEQRDSAMYRCASSHRQGSSYEQYFGPGTRLTVT.

This chain joins TRBV5-1 and TRBJ2-7; 15 bases align to TRBD2. With V trimmed by 0 bases and J by 4 bases, 5 bases remained unmatched. CDR1 is SGHRS, CDR2 YFSETQ, per germline. CDR3 length equals 17 residues. In nucleotides, the CDR3 is TGCGCCAGCAGCTTGGGGACTAGCGGGAGGGCCTCTTACGAGCAGTACTTC. Its protein is CASSLGTSGRASYEQYF.

In its sample, this clone was seen once. J is TRBJ2-2 and V is TRBV7-9; D gene uncertain. Germline V lookup: CDR1 SEHNR, CDR2 FQNEAQ (reference sequence). The CDR3 totals 12 residues. Between the trimmed V and J ends, which lost 5 bases and 7 bases, there was a span of 8 bases. The CDR3 protein is CASSLGHGELFF. Here the CDR3 DNA reads TGTGCCAGCAGCCTAGGGCACGGGGAGCTGTTTTTT.

This chain links TRBV12-5 with TRBJ2-7; 12 nucleotides match TRBD2. The V and J ends lost 6 bases and 3 bases, in that order; junction bases with no gene match: 18. This CDR3 contains 19 residues. In germline, CDR1 is LGHNT, CDR2 FRNRAP. The CDR3 sequence: CASGWGTTGTSGSLYEQYF. The CDR3 DNA sequence: TGTGCTAGTGGCTGGGGGACAACCGGGACTAGCGGGTCTCTCTACGAGCAGTACTTC.

This sequence joins TRBV10-2 and TRBJ2-3, with TRBD2 identical over 16 bases. V gave up 7 bases and J gave up 3 bases; unmatched junction bases: 7. Germline V lookup: CDR1 WSHSY, CDR2 SAAADI. The CDR3 is 17 residues long. The CDR3 DNA reads TGCGCCAGCACCACGGGACTAGCGGGAGGGCTAACAGATACGCAGTATTTT. Encoded protein: CASTTGLAGGLTDTQYF.